A selection of T cell receptor beta chains follows, all from one sample in a study of shared T cell receptors in the human thymus. Generated by immunoSEQ multiplex PCR, the TCRdb table keeps only in-frame clones and is missing some. The repertoire has 500,000 to 750,000 clones, more than 75% of them found once; the top ten carry approximately 0.011%. These data are also associated with another study on human thymus T cells.

Sequencing input: thymocytes. The receptors derive from a boy under three years old with a congenital heart defect. Both conserved end residues are part of each CDR3. D genes are given only for firm matches. Not all rows give a size; the values are once, few, many and, for expanded clones, a class.

TRBV15,TRBJ2-7,-,TRBD2,TGTGCCACCGGGAACGGGACTAGATCCCACGAGCAGTACTTC,CATGNGTRSHEQYF
TRBV15,TRBJ2-7,-,TRBD1,TGTGCCACCAGCAGAGACATAACCGGACAGGGCGAGTATGGCGAGCAGTACTTC,CATSRDITGQGEYGEQYF
TRBV7-9,TRBJ2-3,few,-,TGTGCCAGCAGCTTAAACGGGAAAAGCACAGATACGCAGTATTTT,CASSLNGKSTDTQYF
TRBV7-9,TRBJ2-1,-,-,TGTGCCAGCAGCTTAATTCAGATCGGGAATGAGCAGTTCTTC,CASSLIQIGNEQFF
TRBV30,TRBJ2-7,-,TRBD1,TGTGCCTGGAGTGTACACAGGGGGCCCTACGAGCAGTACTTC,CAWSVHRGPYEQYF
TRBV28,TRBJ2-7,-,TRBD1,TGTGCCAGCAGCTCCCCAGAACAGGGGGCGCGGGAGCAGTACTTC,CASSSPEQGAREQYF
TRBV5-4,TRBJ2-5,once,-,TGTGCCAGCAGCTTTGACAGAGGTTGGGCCCAGTACTTC,CASSFDRGWAQYF
TRBV2,TRBJ2-7,few,TRBD2,TGTGCCAGTTGTGGGACTACCCCTGCCTACGAGCAGTACTTC,CASCGTTPAYEQYF
TRBV27,TRBJ2-1,once,TRBD1,TGTGCCAGCAGTTATACAGGCCCGAGGGTCAGTATGTCGGGACAGGGCATGAATGAGCAGTTCTTC,CASSYTGPRVSMSGQGMNEQFF
TRBV7-2,TRBJ2-2,-,TRBD1,TGTGCCAGCAGCCGACAGGGGACAGGGGAGCTGTTTTTT,CASSRQGTGELFF
TRBV28,TRBJ1-1,-,-,TGTGCCAGCAGTTATAGGGAAAGGACAACAGGGTACACTGAAGCTTTCTTT,CASSYRERTTGYTEAFF
TRBV15,TRBJ2-1,-,-,TGTGCCACCAGCCCCCGCCGCGATGAGCAGTTCTTC,CATSPRRDEQFF
TRBV29-1,TRBJ2-3,-,-,TGCAGCGTTGAAGAGGGCAGGGGAGAGACAGATACGCAGTATTTT,CSVEEGRGETDTQYF
TRBV7-2,TRBJ2-5,once,TRBD1,TGTGCCAGCAGCAGGGACAGCCGACAAGAGACCCAGTACTTC,CASSRDSRQETQYF
TRBV5-6,TRBJ2-7,-,TRBD1,TGTGCCAGCAGCACCGGGACAGGGGGCGAGCAGTACTTC,CASSTGTGGEQYF
TRBV4-3,TRBJ1-1,-,TRBD1,TGCGCCAGCAGCCCCCTGGACAGGGTAGGCACTGAAGCTTTCTTT,CASSPLDRVGTEAFF
TRBV6-5,TRBJ1-1,-,-,TGTGCCAGCAGTGACCGGAGTGCTAACACTGAAGCTTTCTTT,CASSDRSANTEAFF
TRBV4-1,TRBJ1-4,-,-,TGCGCCAGCAGCCAATCACAGGGAGTTTTTGGGGAAAAACTGTTTTTT,CASSQSQGVFGEKLFF
TRBV6-1,TRBJ2-7,-,TRBD2,TGTGCCAGCAGTGAAGGTAGCGGGGACTACGAGCAGTACTTC,CASSEGSGDYEQYF
TRBV15,TRBJ2-5,-,TRBD2,TGTGCCACCAGCAGAGATCCGGCTAGCGGGAGTGTGGCCCAAGAGACCCAGTACTTC,CATSRDPASGSVAQETQYF
TRBV6-6,TRBJ2-3,-,TRBD2,TGTGCCAGCAGTTACGAGGCGGGAGGGAGCACAGATACGCAGTATTTT,CASSYEAGGSTDTQYF
TRBV2,TRBJ2-1,-,TRBD2,TGTGCCAGCAGTGAACGCGGGACTAGCGGGAGGAGCTCCTACAATGAGCAGTTCTTC,CASSERGTSGRSSYNEQFF
TRBV5-6,TRBJ2-1,-,TRBD2,TGTGCCAGCAGCTTAGCCAGCGGGGTTTACAATGAGCAGTTCTTC,CASSLASGVYNEQFF
TRBV7-9,TRBJ1-2,-,-,TGTGCCAGCAGCTCCGCCCGGACAGCCCGCAACTATGGCTACACCTTC,CASSSARTARNYGYTF
TRBV7-2,TRBJ2-7,-,-,TGTGCCAGCAGCTTAGTGCAAGACGGACATTTTGGCTACGAGCAGTACTTC,CASSLVQDGHFGYEQYF
TRBV11-1,TRBJ2-7,-,TRBD1,TGTGCCAGCAGCTTACGAGGACAGGGTTTAAGGGAGCAGTACTTC,CASSLRGQGLREQYF
TRBV4-2,TRBJ2-2,-,TRBD2,TGTGCCAGCAGCCATAAGACTAGCGGGGGGGTGGGGACCGGGGAGCTGTTTTTT,CASSHKTSGGVGTGELFF
TRBV28,TRBJ1-2,-,-,TGTGCCAGCAGCCTAACCACAGGCAACTATGGCTACACCTTC,CASSLTTGNYGYTF
TRBV7-2,TRBJ2-7,-,TRBD2,TGTGCCAGCAGCTTAAGGGAGGGCATATACTCCTACGAGCAGTACTTC,CASSLREGIYSYEQYF
TRBV11-2,TRBJ2-1,-,-,TGTGCCAGCAGCTTAGTAGTATGGGCAGGGCCGAATGAGCAGTTCTTC,CASSLVVWAGPNEQFF
TRBV4-2,TRBJ2-1,once,-,TGTGCCAGCAGCCAAGACAAACTAGATCCCTCCCGGTTCTTC,CASSQDKLDPSRFF
TRBV5-6,TRBJ2-7,-,-,TGTGCCAGCAGCTCCACCGAGCTGGCGGCCTACGAGCAGTACTTC,CASSSTELAAYEQYF